What follows are 28 T cell receptor beta chains derived from one specimen sequenced in a study of Ad26.COV2.S vaccination and SARS-CoV-2 variants. The assay was immunoSEQ multiplex PCR, and TCRdb's table has in-frame clones only and misses some. This table has around 320,000 clones, about nine tenths appearing once. Treatment denoted: around 19 received Ad26.COV2.S at low or high dose, single or two shots; about five received placebo; per-sample allocation not given. Day 63 after the first vaccine or placebo injection was the time point for sampling. This specimen was peripheral blood, taken in a trial of Ad26.COV2.S vaccine versus placebo. These receptors all come from a person between 18 and 60 years old who received the Ad26.COV2.S COVID-19 vaccine or a placebo.

The rearrangement joins TRBV2 to TRBJ2-3; 10 bases are shared with TRBD2. The germline CDR1 and CDR2 sequences are SNHLY and FYNNEI. J was trimmed by 0 bases and V by 4 bases; bases with no gene match: 1. The CDR3 runs 15 residues. For the CDR3, the DNA is TGTGCCAGCAGTGCGGGACTAGCGAGCACAGATACGCAGTATTTT. Its translation: CASSAGLASTDTQYF. Full variable domain (missing parts from reference TRBV2 and TRBJ2-3): EPEVTQTPSHQVTQMGQEVILRCVPISNHLYFYWYRQILGQKVEFLVSFYNNEISEKSEIFDDQFSVERPDGSNFTLKIRSTKLEDSAMYFCASSAGLASTDTQYFGPGTRLTVL.

V usage is TRBV6-5 and J usage is TRBJ2-2, with D hard to call. The CDR3 is made up of 14 amino acids. In germline, CDR1 is MNHEY, CDR2 SVGAGI. The V end lost 7 bases, the J end lost 3 bases, and 12 bases lay between the germline ends. The DNA of the CDR3 is TGTGCCAGCACCGAAGGACCGGACACCGGGGAGCTGTTTTTT. Protein: CASTEGPDTGELFF.

The V and J genes are TRBV14 and TRBJ2-7; tentatively, D is TRBD1 (5 bases). Trimming pared 1 base from V and 6 bases from J, leaving 13 bases between. Germline-derived CDR1 and CDR2 are SGHDN and FVKESK. The CDR3 contains 14 residues. The DNA for the CDR3 is TGTGCCAGCAGCCAAGGATGGGGCGACGGCGAGCAGTACTTC. The encoded protein is CASSQGWGDGEQYF.

This rearrangement joins TRBV25-1 to TRBJ2-3; D ambiguous. The CDR3 is made up of 10 amino acids. Germline V CDR1 and CDR2: MGHDK, SYGVNS. V lost 4 bases to trimming and J lost 5 bases, with 1 base between them. The CDR3 DNA is TGTGCCAGCAGTGGAGATACGCAGTATTTT. It encodes CASSGDTQYF.

The chain combines TRBV5-1 with TRBJ2-3, with TRBD2 matching over 9 bases. The length of the CDR3 is 16 residues. Germline CDR1 SGHRS, CDR2 YFSETQ. V shed 4 bases, J shed 5 bases, and the junction held 11 bases outside the gene matches. This CDR3 reads CASSAPASGAQDTQYF. The CDR3 DNA follows: TGCGCCAGCAGCGCACCTGCTAGCGGGGCCCAAGATACGCAGTATTTT.

The sample holds one count of this clone. The chain combines TRBV11-2 with TRBJ2-7, with D possibly being TRBD2 (6 bases). CDR3 length: 16 amino acids. V lost 1 base and J 7 bases, leaving 20 bases between the germline ends. The V gene's germline CDR1 is SGHAT and CDR2 FQNNGV. CDR3 DNA sequence: TGTGCCAGCAGCTTAGCGCTGGGGGGATCGGCGGGGGAGCAGTACTTC. It is translated as CASSLALGGSAGEQYF.

The rearrangement links TRBV7-2 to TRBJ1-2, with D maybe TRBD1 (5 bases). The length of the CDR3 is 14 residues. Germline-derived CDR1 and CDR2 are SGHTA and FQGNSA. The V gene lost 5 bases and the J gene lost 8 bases, with 18 bases spanning the gap. The CDR3 loop reads CASSPRQLVGGYTF. As DNA, the CDR3 is TGTGCCAGCAGCCCCCGACAGTTGGTCGGCGGCTACACCTTC.

Turning to this clone: This sample includes further DNA sequences coding for the same CDR3. The chain recombines TRBV27 with TRBJ1-5; D call uncertain. CDR1 and CDR2 from the germline V gene are MNHEY and SMNVEV (reference sequence). Deletions cut 2 bases from V and 7 bases from J, with 9 bases between. The CDR3 spans 13 residues. The CDR3 sequence is CASSLSGVQPQHF. In nucleotides, the CDR3 is TGTGCCAGCAGTTTAAGTGGGGTGCAGCCCCAGCATTTT.

The rearrangement uses TRBV29-1 and TRBJ1-2; D not resolved. The CDR3 loop spans 12 amino acids. Germline V gives CDR1 SQVTM, CDR2 ANQGSEA. Trimming pared 4 bases from V and 8 bases from J, leaving 14 bases between. The CDR3 protein is CSVAGILIGYTF. CDR3 coding DNA: TGCAGCGTTGCCGGGATTTTGATAGGCTACACCTTC.

The genes are TRBV6-5 and TRBJ2-1; TRBD1 agrees at 12 bases. Germline CDR1 MNHEY, CDR2 SVGAGI. Germline trimming cut 6 bases from V and 9 bases from J; bases unmatched to any gene: 6. There are 14 residues in the CDR3. CDR3 in DNA: TGTGCCAGCAGCGCCGGGACAGGGGGCGGTGAGCAGTTCTTC. It is translated as CASSAGTGGGEQFF.

The rearrangement links TRBV5-1 to TRBJ2-7; D unresolved. Germline loops: CDR1 SGHRS, CDR2 YFSETQ. The V and J ends lost 0 bases and 3 bases respectively, with 13 bases between them. CDR3 size: 15 residues. The CDR3 sequence is CASSLATEKVYEQYF. DNA for the CDR3: TGCGCCAGCAGCTTGGCAACAGAAAAGGTCTACGAGCAGTACTTC.

The chain is built from TRBV10-3 and TRBJ2-5; 8 bases agree with TRBD1. This CDR3 has 13 residues. V was pared by 9 bases and J by 5 bases, with 8 bases of the junction left unmatched. Germline-derived CDR1 and CDR2 are ENHRY and SYGVKD. As DNA, the CDR3 is TGTGCCATTGGGACAGGATATGTGGAGACCCAGTACTTC. This codes for CAIGTGYVETQYF.

CDR3 protein: CASSQAAGNTEAFF. CDR3 bases: TGTGCCAGCAGCCAGGCGGCAGGTAACACTGAAGCTTTCTTT. This chain uses TRBV7-9 with TRBJ1-1, with D uncertain. Germline lookup yields CDR1 SEHNR and CDR2 FQNEAQ (reference sequence). The V gene lost 5 bases and the J gene lost 2 bases, with 12 bases spanning the gap. The CDR3 has 14 residues.

The genes are TRBV10-3 and TRBJ2-6; unclear D gene. This CDR3 region has 13 residues. The V end lost 7 bases, the J end lost 1 base, and 5 bases lay between the germline ends. CDR1 and CDR2 (germline): ENHRY, SYGVKD. In DNA form, the CDR3 reads TGTGCCATCATGGGTTCTGGGGCCAACGTCCTGACTTTC. Its translation is CAIMGSGANVLTF.

This chain links TRBV6-5 with TRBJ2-7; 10 bases agree with TRBD2. Per the germline V gene, CDR1 is MNHEY and CDR2 is SVGAGI. V lost 6 bases to trimming and J lost 2 bases; unmatched junction nucleotides: 4. The CDR3 is 14 amino acids. CDR3 amino acids: CASRTSGVPYEQYF. Written as DNA, the CDR3 is TGTGCCAGCAGAACTAGCGGGGTGCCCTACGAGCAGTACTTC.

The genes are TRBV12-5 and TRBJ2-7; D perhaps matches TRBD1 (6 bases). V lost 6 bases, J lost 2 bases, and 14 bases lay in between. CDR1 LGHNT and CDR2 FRNRAP come from the germline V gene. This CDR3 has 14 residues. The CDR3 reads CASGPAGAAYEQYF. CDR3 in DNA: TGTGCTAGTGGACCCGCAGGGGCCGCCTACGAGCAGTACTTC.

The chain links TRBV7-9 to TRBJ1-2; 11 bases are a match to TRBD1. The CDR3 is 17 amino acids. V dropped 5 bases and J dropped 0; count of bases not matched to a gene: 8. CDR1 and CDR2 from the germline V gene are SEHNR and FQNEAQ (reference sequence). The CDR3 DNA follows: TGTGCCAGCAGCGAGAGGGACAGGGGGGGAGCTAACTATGGCTACACCTTC. This sequence encodes CASSERDRGGANYGYTF.

The chain employs TRBV30 and TRBJ1-5; D is ambiguous. The V gene lost 4 bases and the J gene lost 7 bases, with 17 bases spanning the gap. Germline V lookup: CDR1 GTSNPN, CDR2 SVGIG (reference sequence). This CDR3 has 14 amino acids. The CDR3 sequence: CAWTPPGLFQPQHF. DNA of the CDR3: TGTGCCTGGACTCCCCCGGGCTTGTTCCAGCCCCAGCATTTT.

The chain joins TRBV30 to TRBJ1-6, with TRBD1 as a possible D gene (6 bases). V was trimmed by 4 bases and J by 9 bases, leaving 16 bases between them. Germline loops: CDR1 GTSNPN, CDR2 SVGIG (reference sequence). CDR3 length: 14 amino acids. CDR3 region: CAWNPDSTRSPLHF. The CDR3 region has the DNA TGTGCCTGGAACCCGGACAGCACCCGTTCACCCCTCCACTTT.

This sequence joins TRBV18 and TRBJ1-2; 7 positions match TRBD1. The CDR3 spans 15 residues. V lost 5 bases, J lost 7 bases, and 13 bases stayed unmatched. Germline V gives CDR1 KGHSH, CDR2 LQKENI. CDR3 DNA sequence: TGTGCCAGCTCAACAGGGGATAGATTTTCTTCTGGCTACACCTTC. Encoded protein: CASSTGDRFSSGYTF.

The rearrangement joins TRBV6-1 to TRBJ1-5; unclear D gene. Germline values: CDR1 MNHNS, CDR2 SASEGT. This CDR3 is 13 amino acids long. V was trimmed by 1 base and J by 7 bases, leaving 8 bases between them. CDR3 protein: CASSEVNRQPQHF. The CDR3 DNA follows: TGTGCCAGCAGTGAAGTCAATCGGCAGCCCCAGCATTTT.

The chain joins TRBV18 to TRBJ1-1, with TRBD1 identical over 8 bases. Germline CDR1 is KGHSH and CDR2 is LQKENI. V was clipped by 6 bases and J by 5 bases; unmatched bases: 8. The CDR3 is 14 amino acids. The CDR3 here is CASSPDRGRTEAFF. The CDR3, as DNA: TGTGCCAGCTCGCCTGACAGGGGACGAACTGAAGCTTTCTTT.

This clone has just a few counts. The rearrangement joins TRBV27 to TRBJ2-7, with a weak D call TRBD1 (5 bases). Germline V CDR1 and CDR2: MNHEY, SMNVEV (reference sequence). The CDR3 is 14 amino acids. The V end lost 5 bases, the J end lost 0 bases, and 11 bases lay between the germline ends. This chain's CDR3 is CASSSDSPSYEQYF. The CDR3 DNA reads TGTGCCAGCAGTAGCGACAGTCCCTCCTACGAGCAGTACTTC.

The chain uses TRBV29-1 and TRBJ2-3; D may be TRBD2 (5 bases). CDR1 is SQVTM and CDR2 is ANQGSEA in the germline V gene. There are 12 residues in the CDR3. The V end was cut by 8 bases, the J end by 1 base, with 10 bases between. As DNA, the CDR3 is TGCAGCACCGGGATTCGCACAGATACGCAGTATTTT. Translated, it gives CSTGIRTDTQYF.

CDR3 in amino acids: CASGLDMGNEQFF. DNA for the CDR3: TGTGCTAGTGGTTTGGATATGGGAAATGAGCAGTTCTTC. This chain uses TRBV12-5 with TRBJ2-1; D ambiguous. V was clipped by 1 base and J by 7 bases, with 8 bases between them. CDR1 is LGHNT, CDR2 FRNRAP, per germline. The CDR3 extends over 13 amino acids.

The V gene is TRBV4-1, the J gene TRBJ2-7, with TRBD1 identical over 7 bases. CDR3 length: 16 residues. With V trimmed by 3 bases and J by 0 bases, 8 bases remained unmatched. Germline lookup yields CDR1 MGHRA and CDR2 YSYEKL. Here the CDR3 reads CASSHLIGTASYEQYF. CDR3 DNA sequence: TGCGCCAGCAGCCATTTAATCGGGACAGCCTCCTACGAGCAGTACTTC.

This sequence joins TRBV9 and TRBJ1-1; D call uncertain. V lost 0 bases to trimming and J lost 3 bases, with 9 bases between them. There are 14 residues in the CDR3. Germline V lookup: CDR1 SGDLS, CDR2 YYNGEE. CDR3 amino acids: CASSVGLGDTEAFF. CDR3 DNA sequence: TGTGCCAGCAGCGTAGGGCTGGGAGACACTGAAGCTTTCTTT. The full variable domain, completed using reference TRBV9 and TRBJ1-1, is DSGVTQTPKHLITATGQRVTLRCSPRSGDLSVYWYQQSLDQGLQFLIQYYNGEERAKGNILERFSAQQFPDLHSELNLSSLELGDSALYFCASSVGLGDTEAFFGQGTRLTVV.

The rearrangement links TRBV5-1 to TRBJ2-5; 11 bases match TRBD2. Germline V gene lookup returns CDR1 SGHRS and CDR2 YFSETQ. V gave up 2 bases and J gave up 3 bases; unmatched junction bases: 3. The CDR3 loop spans 15 amino acids. CDR3 protein: CASSLGTSGKETQYF. The CDR3 DNA follows: TGCGCCAGCAGCTTAGGGACTAGCGGTAAAGAGACCCAGTACTTC.